The 5 T cell receptor beta chains reported below all come from one sample, sequenced in a study of quantifying T cell responses using KT2 cells. The overall study: Reverse transcription used primers in the TCR alpha and beta constant regions.

Each cDNA got a UMI-containing oligo ligated at its 3' end. An equimolar mix of RC1.1 and RC1.2 primed the beta chain across TRBC1 and TRBC2. TCRdb re-analysed the UMI-ligation and nested PCR reads in MiXCR, keeping a single row per CDR3 protein. The repertoire holds about 33,000 distinct CDR3 sequences, with 10% as singletons. The sequencing input was PBMCs spiked with cells of the T cell clone KT2. The receptors derive from a human donor.

The V gene is TRBV2, the J gene TRBJ2-5, with TRBD1 matching 8 bases. V lost 5 bases and J lost 2; bases outside the gene matches: 4. Germline CDR1 SNHLY, CDR2 FYNNEI. CDR3 length: 14 residues. CDR3 amino acids: CASSYTGGQETQYF. The CDR3 DNA is TGTGCCAGCAGTTATACAGGGGGTCAAGAGACCCAGTACTTC.

This chain connects TRBV6-2 or TRBV6-3 to TRBJ1-1, with D unclear. The germline V gene encodes CDR1 MNHEY and CDR2 SVGEGT. V was trimmed by 4 bases and J by 8 bases, leaving 17 bases between them. There are 14 residues in the CDR3. CDR3 bases: TGTGCCAGCAGTTTATTAAAGGGTGGCAGAGAAGCTTTCTTT. This encodes CASSLLKGGREAFF.

The chain recombines TRBV3-1 with TRBJ1-1, with D perhaps TRBD1 (5 bases). This CDR3 spans 14 amino acids. Germline V gene sequence: CDR1 LGHDT, CDR2 YNNKEL (reference sequence). V was shortened by 7 bases and J by 0 bases, with 12 bases between the two germline ends. Here the CDR3 reads CASTTEGLNTEAFF. The CDR3 region has the DNA TGTGCCAGCACCACGGAGGGACTGAACACTGAAGCTTTCTTT.

This clonotype turned up a few times. V and J are TRBV6-2 or TRBV6-3 and TRBJ1-1; D unresolved. Trimming left V 4 bases short and J 0 bases short, with 9 bases between. The germline V gene encodes CDR1 MNHEY and CDR2 SVGEGT. This CDR3 comprises 14 residues. CDR3 loop: CASSFGTMNTEAFF. The CDR3 region has the DNA TGTGCCAGCAGTTTTGGCACCATGAACACTGAAGCTTTCTTT.

The chain recombines TRBV20-1 with TRBJ2-5, with 9 bases fitting TRBD1. The junction had 15 bases not matched to a gene; V was cut back by 4 bases and J by 6 bases. CDR3 length: 16 amino acids. CDR1 and CDR2 (germline): DFQATT, SNEGSKA (reference sequence). In nucleotides, the CDR3 is TGCAGTGCTACAGGGGGGAGGGGACAGGGTGGGCAGACCCAGTACTTC. Its protein is CSATGGRGQGGQTQYF.